Each of the 4 T cell receptor beta chains below was sequenced from the same sample in a study of T-cell memory formation after mild COVID-19 (dated by TCRdb to the early 2020s). To prepare the library, 5' RACE was applied. Sequencing used an Illumina NovaSeq 6000. TCRdb applied fastp at Q25 and MiXCR to the public reads, then kept only in-frame beta chains. Identical CDR3 protein sequences are pooled into one entry, listed with their most common genes and DNA. This sample has about 470,000 distinct CDR3 sequences in its table, and 15% to 20% of those were observed once. The ten largest clones add up to roughly an eighth of the sample. Material: PBMCs or a T cell subset sorted from them (not recorded which). These receptors all stem from an adult woman who had mild COVID-19 (a few samples of this study predate the infection). The sample titles of this study are shuffled in the database, so cell type and time point are left out; the donor was told from shared clones.

The chain employs TRBV9 and TRBJ2-3, with a tentative D call TRBD1 (5 bases). The ends were cut back, 0 bases at V and 0 bases at J, with 8 bases in the middle. CDR3 length: 15 residues. CDR1 and CDR2 (germline): SGDLS, YYNGEE. The CDR3, as DNA: TGTGCCAGCAGCGTAGGGGGCCCTAGCACAGATACGCAGTATTTT. It codes for CASSVGGPSTDTQYF.

The J gene is TRBJ1-1, the V gene TRBV29-1; D gene uncertain. V was pared by 5 bases and J by 1 base, with 11 bases between. Germline V lookup: CDR1 SQVTM, CDR2 ANQGSEA. CDR3 length equals 13 residues. CDR3 sequence (DNA): TGCAGCGTTCCGGACTGGAAGAACACTGAAGCTTTCTTT. Translation: CSVPDWKNTEAFF.

The V gene is TRBV7-6, the J gene TRBJ2-1; 8 bases are a match to TRBD1. Germline CDR1 and CDR2: SGHVS and FNYEAQ. CDR3 length: 14 residues. The junction had 8 bases not matched to a gene; V was cut back by 5 bases and J by 8 bases. CDR3 region: CASSRSSGGDEQFF. DNA of the CDR3: TGTGCCAGCAGCCGTTCATCAGGGGGCGATGAGCAGTTCTTC.

The chain couples TRBV7-9 to TRBJ2-3; 7 bases match TRBD1. Germline V gene sequence: CDR1 SEHNR, CDR2 FQNEAQ (reference sequence). V shed 5 bases, J shed 7 bases, and the junction held 15 bases outside the gene matches. This CDR3 is built from 16 residues. CDR3 region: CASSIRTGSLMHTQYF. CDR3 bases: TGTGCCAGCAGCATCAGGACAGGATCACTTATGCATACGCAGTATTTT.